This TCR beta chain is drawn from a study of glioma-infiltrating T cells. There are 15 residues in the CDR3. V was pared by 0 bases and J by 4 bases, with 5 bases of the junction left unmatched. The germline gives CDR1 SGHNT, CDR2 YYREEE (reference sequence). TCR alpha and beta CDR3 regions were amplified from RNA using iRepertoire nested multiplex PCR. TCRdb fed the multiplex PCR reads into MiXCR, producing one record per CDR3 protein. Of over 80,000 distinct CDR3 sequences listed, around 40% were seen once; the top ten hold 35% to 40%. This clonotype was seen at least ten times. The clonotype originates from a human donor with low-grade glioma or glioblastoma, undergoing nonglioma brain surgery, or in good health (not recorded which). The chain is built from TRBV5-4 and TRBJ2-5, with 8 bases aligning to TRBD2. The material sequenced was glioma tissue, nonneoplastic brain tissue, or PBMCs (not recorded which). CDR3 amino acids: CASSLVAGGSETQYF. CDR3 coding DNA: TGTGCCAGCAGCTTGGTTGCGGGAGGTTCAGAGACCCAGTACTTC.